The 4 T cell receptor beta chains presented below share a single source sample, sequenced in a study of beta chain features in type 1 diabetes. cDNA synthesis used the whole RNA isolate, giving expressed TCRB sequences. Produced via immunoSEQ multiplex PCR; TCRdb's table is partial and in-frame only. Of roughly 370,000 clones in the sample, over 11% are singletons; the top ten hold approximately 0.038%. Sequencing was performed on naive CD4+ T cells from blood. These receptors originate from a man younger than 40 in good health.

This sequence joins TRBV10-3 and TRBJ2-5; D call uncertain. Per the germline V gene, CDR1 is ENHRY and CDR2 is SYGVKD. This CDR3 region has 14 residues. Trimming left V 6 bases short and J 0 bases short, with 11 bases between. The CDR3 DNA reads TGTGCCATCAGCTCGACACAGTACCAAGAGACCCAGTACTTC. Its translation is CAISSTQYQETQYF.

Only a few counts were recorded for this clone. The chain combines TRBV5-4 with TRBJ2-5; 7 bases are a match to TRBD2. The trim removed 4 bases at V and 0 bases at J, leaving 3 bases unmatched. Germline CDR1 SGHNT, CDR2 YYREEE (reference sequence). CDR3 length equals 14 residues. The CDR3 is CASSPGTNQETQYF. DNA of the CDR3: TGTGCCAGCAGCCCCGGGACTAACCAAGAGACCCAGTACTTC.

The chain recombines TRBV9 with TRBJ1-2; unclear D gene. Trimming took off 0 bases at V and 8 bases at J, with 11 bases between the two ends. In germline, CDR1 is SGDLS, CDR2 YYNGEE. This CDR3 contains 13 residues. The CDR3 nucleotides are TGTGCCAGCAGCGTAGCGGGAATAGAAGGCTACACCTTC. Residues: CASSVAGIEGYTF.

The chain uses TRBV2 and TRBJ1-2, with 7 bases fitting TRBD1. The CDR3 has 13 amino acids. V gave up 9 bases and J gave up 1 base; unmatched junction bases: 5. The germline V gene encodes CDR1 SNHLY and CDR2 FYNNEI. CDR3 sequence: CARRDSNNYGYTF. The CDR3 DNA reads TGTGCCAGGCGGGACAGTAATAACTATGGCTACACCTTC.